The clone carrying this T cell receptor beta chain was detected many times. Trimming cost V 0 bases and J 0 bases, with 11 bases left between them. Germline loops: CDR1 GTSNPN, CDR2 SVGIG (reference sequence). The CDR3 consists of 15 residues. The record originates from a study of T cells in Graves' hyperthyroidism and ophthalmopathy. From RNA transcripts, TCR beta CDR3 regions were amplified. First-round RT-PCR with HTBI primers amplified the TCR CDR3 region. Using its own MiXCR run on the multiplex PCR reads, TCRdb lists one record per CDR3 protein. The table shows more than 300,000 distinct CDR3 sequences, with about 18% occurring only once. Uncontrolled infection, other autoimmune disease, pregnancy or lactation barred patients from enrollment. Clinical symptoms, serum thyroxine, TRAb, thyroid ultrasound and orbital computed tomography informed diagnoses. A sample of blood taken at first hyperthyroidism diagnosis preceded any ophthalmopathy symptoms.

Material: blood. This TCR derives from a woman in her 30s with Graves' hyperthyroidism that later progressed to Graves' ophthalmopathy. The chain recombines TRBV30 with TRBJ1-1; a weak D match, TRBD1 (6 bases). CDR3 sequence: CAWSVFAGVNTEAFF. As DNA, the CDR3 is TGTGCCTGGAGTGTATTTGCAGGGGTGAACACTGAAGCTTTCTTT.